This TCR beta chain was found in a study of cytomegalovirus exposure and HLA in healthy donors. Study-wide context: Counted in an early data release were tens of millions of unique TCRs from HLA-typed donors.

These donors counted as nominally healthy when sampled, but unrecorded immune exposures were likely. The PCR employed 60 Vbeta primers together with 13 Jbeta primers. The assay was immunoSEQ multiplex PCR, and TCRdb's table has in-frame clones only and misses some. This sample yields hundreds of thousands of clones, of which about 80% are seen a single time; roughly 1.3% belongs to the top ten. General study results and limits: Earlier analysis looked at TCR beta V segments, and most were productive about 90% or about 30% of the time.

Of note for this clone: What it binds is unknown.

Germline lookup yields CDR1 MNHNS and CDR2 SASEGT. Deletions cut 4 bases from V and 4 bases from J, with 22 bases between. The CDR3 sequence is 17 residues long. The sequence came from a girl aged 5 to 17 in good health and CMV-seronegative. This rearrangement joins TRBV6-1 to TRBJ1-1; D gene uncertain. The sequencing input was PBMCs. As DNA, the CDR3 is TGTGCCAGCAGTGGACAACGGGGTCTGTTACTGGGCACTGAAGCTTTCTTT. This sequence encodes CASSGQRGLLLGTEAFF.